The 9 T cell receptor beta chains listed next were all sequenced from one sample in a study of T cell responses to AZD1222 COVID-19 vaccine. Here immunoSEQ multiplex PCR was the method, and the copy in TCRdb shows in-frame clones only, minus some. Here the sample spans just under 35,000 clones, around nine tenths being singletons. The sample here was peripheral blood, taken on day 0 of AZD1222 vaccination. The receptors stem from an adult in good health.

The chain couples TRBV30 to TRBJ2-7, with 8 bases aligning to TRBD2. The CDR3 loop spans 18 amino acids. Per the germline V gene, CDR1 is GTSNPN and CDR2 is SVGIG (reference sequence). The ends lost 2 bases at V and 0 bases at J; junction bases unmatched: 15. This CDR3 is CAWSPLPGGAPSSYEQYF. The CDR3 DNA reads TGTGCCTGGAGTCCCCTTCCGGGGGGGGCCCCAAGCTCCTACGAGCAGTACTTC.

This chain uses TRBV6-4 with TRBJ2-1; TRBD1 aligns across 8 bases. Per the germline V gene, CDR1 is MRHNA and CDR2 is SNTAGT. This CDR3 region has 15 residues. Unmatched junction bases numbered 2, after V lost 2 bases and J lost 2 bases. CDR3 amino acids: CASSDQGAAYNEQFF. CDR3 DNA: TGTGCCAGCAGTGACCAGGGGGCGGCCTACAATGAGCAGTTCTTC.

The V call is TRBV27, the J call TRBJ1-4; TRBD1 matches at 11 bases. V lost 3 bases to trimming and J lost 7 bases; unmatched junction nucleotides: 7. There are 16 residues in the CDR3. From germline, CDR1 is MNHEY and CDR2 SMNVEV (reference sequence). CDR3 amino acids: CASSFLTGTGGEKLFF. The DNA for the CDR3 is TGTGCCAGCAGTTTCCTAACCGGGACAGGGGGTGAAAAACTGTTTTTT.

This clone has only one observation. This chain links TRBV10-3 with TRBJ2-6; 8 bases line up with TRBD1. There are 17 residues in the CDR3. Germline lookup yields CDR1 ENHRY and CDR2 SYGVKD. The J segment lost 2 bases and the V segment lost 5 bases, leaving 8 bases of the junction unmatched. CDR3 protein: CAISPQGALAGANVLTF. The CDR3 DNA reads as TGTGCCATCAGTCCGCAGGGGGCTCTGGCTGGGGCCAACGTCCTGACTTTC.

The chain employs TRBV6-6 and TRBJ1-2, with 8 bases matching TRBD1. The junction had 11 bases not matched to a gene; V was cut back by 2 bases and J by 6 bases. The CDR3 runs 16 residues. Germline V gene sequence: CDR1 MNHNY, CDR2 SVGAGI (reference sequence). This CDR3 is CASSYQKSGTGDGYTF. The CDR3 bases are TGTGCCAGCAGTTACCAAAAATCCGGGACAGGAGATGGCTACACCTTC.

The CDR3 nucleotides read TGTGCCAGCATCGCCCCAAACGGCGGGGTGAACACTGAAGCTTTCTTT. Encoded protein: CASIAPNGGVNTEAFF. The chain has TRBV7-2 and TRBJ1-1; D not resolved. The germline V gene encodes CDR1 SGHTA and CDR2 FQGNSA. There are 16 residues in the CDR3. Trimming shortened V by 7 bases and J by 0 bases, and 18 bases separated the two germline ends.

This sequence joins TRBV27 and TRBJ1-5, with D unresolved. Germline V gives CDR1 MNHEY, CDR2 SMNVEV (reference sequence). This CDR3 region has 19 residues. Trimming took 6 bases from V and 0 from J, leaving 24 bases between them. The CDR3 sequence is CASSKRVVGSFDSNQPQHF. As DNA, the CDR3 is TGTGCCAGCAGCAAAAGGGTTGTTGGCTCCTTCGATAGCAATCAGCCCCAGCATTTT.

V and J are TRBV6-2 or TRBV6-3 and TRBJ2-6; D remains ambiguous. Trimming left V 0 bases short and J 0 bases short, with 9 bases between. Germline loops: CDR1 MNHEY, CDR2 SVGEGT. The CDR3 runs 17 residues. In DNA, the CDR3 is TGTGCCAGCAGTTACTCCGCAAGCAGCTCTGGGGCCAACGTCCTGACTTTC. Residues: CASSYSASSSGANVLTF.

The chain combines TRBV9 with TRBJ2-3; TRBD2 agrees at 8 bases. This CDR3 spans 17 amino acids. V was pared by 5 bases and J by 1 base, with 12 bases of the junction left unmatched. Germline V CDR1 and CDR2: SGDLS, YYNGEE. CDR3 nucleotide sequence: TGTGCCAGCAGTCGTAGCTCTGCGGGGGGCCGCACAGATACGCAGTATTTT. Amino acids: CASSRSSAGGRTDTQYF. Using reference TRBV9 and TRBJ2-3 for the parts outside the CDR3, the full variable domain is DSGVTQTPKHLITATGQRVTLRCSPRSGDLSVYWYQQSLDQGLQFLIQYYNGEERAKGNILERFSAQQFPDLHSELNLSSLELGDSALYFCASSRSSAGGRTDTQYFGPGTRLTVL.